Listed here are 5 T cell receptor beta chains from one sample, sequenced in a study of PD-L1 blockade in urothelial cancer. The assay was immunoSEQ multiplex PCR, and TCRdb's table has in-frame clones only and misses some. Among over 100,000 clones, 85% to 95% were seen once, and the ten largest hold 3% to 4.5%. The time point here: peripheral blood 6 weeks after treatment start. Sequenced here: PBMCs, sampled around atezolizumab (anti-PD-L1) treatment. The receptors originated from a man between 60 and 75 years old with urothelial cancer.

The chain uses TRBV11-2 and TRBJ1-1; D remains ambiguous. The V and J ends lost 0 bases and 0 bases respectively, with 11 bases between them. The CDR3 has 16 residues. The germline V gene has CDR1 SGHAT and CDR2 FQNNGV. DNA of the CDR3: TGTGCCAGCAGCTTAGAGTTCGGCAGGATGAACACTGAAGCTTTCTTT. It is translated as CASSLEFGRMNTEAFF.

This chain joins TRBV9 and TRBJ2-2; D may be TRBD2 (5 bases). Trimming removed 1 base from V and 2 bases from J, with 15 bases in between. This CDR3 spans 17 amino acids. Germline-derived CDR1 and CDR2 are SGDLS and YYNGEE. The CDR3 region has the DNA TGTGCCAGCAGCGTACCTAGCACGGCCGTCAACACCGGGGAGCTGTTTTTT. It specifies CASSVPSTAVNTGELFF.

The chain has TRBV7-3 and TRBJ1-1; unclear D gene. Germline CDR1 reads SGHTA; CDR2 reads FQGTGA. Between the trimmed V and J ends, which lost 3 bases and 8 bases, there was a span of 7 bases. This CDR3 comprises 11 residues. The CDR3 DNA sequence: TGTGCCAGCAGCTTGGGCTCCGAAGCTTTCTTT. Translating gives CASSLGSEAFF.

In this sample, this clone turned up once. The chain carries TRBV11-3 and TRBJ2-5; D is perhaps TRBD2 (6 bases). Germline V gene sequence: CDR1 SGHNT, CDR2 YENEEA. The V end lost 1 base, the J end lost 2 bases, and 11 bases lay between the germline ends. The CDR3 is made up of 15 amino acids. In DNA, the CDR3 is TGTGCCAGCAGCTTAGGAGTTAGCGGACAAGAGACCCAGTACTTC. It translates to CASSLGVSGQETQYF.

The chain couples TRBV4-1 to TRBJ1-5, with TRBD1 matching over 7 bases. CDR3 length: 16 amino acids. V dropped 1 base and J dropped 2; count of bases not matched to a gene: 5. Germline assignment: CDR1 MGHRA and CDR2 YSYEKL. CDR3 in amino acids: CASSQVSRGGNQPQHF. CDR3 in DNA: TGCGCCAGCAGCCAAGTCTCCAGGGGGGGCAATCAGCCCCAGCATTTT.